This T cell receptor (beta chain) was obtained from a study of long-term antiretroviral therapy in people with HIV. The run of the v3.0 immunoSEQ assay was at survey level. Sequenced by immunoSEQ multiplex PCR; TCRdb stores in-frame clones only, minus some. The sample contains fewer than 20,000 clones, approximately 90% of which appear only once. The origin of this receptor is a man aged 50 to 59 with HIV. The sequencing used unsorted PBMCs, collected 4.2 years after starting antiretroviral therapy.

The CDR3 DNA reads as TGCGCCAGCAGCCTTAACCCGGGGGCCGGTGACAATGAGCAGTTCTTC. Translated, it gives CASSLNPGAGDNEQFF. The chain links TRBV4-1 to TRBJ2-1; D is possibly TRBD1 or TRBD2 (6 bases each). Looked up from germline, CDR1 is MGHRA and CDR2 is YSYEKL. V gave up 4 bases and J gave up 5 bases, with 18 bases separating them. The CDR3 has 16 residues.